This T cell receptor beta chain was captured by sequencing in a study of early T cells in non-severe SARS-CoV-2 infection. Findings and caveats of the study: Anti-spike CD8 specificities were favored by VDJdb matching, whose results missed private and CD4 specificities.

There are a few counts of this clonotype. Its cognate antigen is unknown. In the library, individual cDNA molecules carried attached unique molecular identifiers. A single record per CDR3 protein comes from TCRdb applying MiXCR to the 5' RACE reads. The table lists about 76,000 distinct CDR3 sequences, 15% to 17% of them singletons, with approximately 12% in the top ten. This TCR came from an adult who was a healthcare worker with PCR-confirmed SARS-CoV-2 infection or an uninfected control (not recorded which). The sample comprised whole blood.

Written as DNA, the CDR3 is TGTGCCAGCAGCAATGTCTCTTTAGCGGGGGGGCCCGAGCAGTACTTC. This translates into CASSNVSLAGGPEQYF. The chain links TRBV21-1 to TRBJ2-7; TRBD2, the D gene given by the table, was not confirmed from the DNA. TRBV21-1 is classified as a pseudogene. The length of the CDR3 is 16 residues.